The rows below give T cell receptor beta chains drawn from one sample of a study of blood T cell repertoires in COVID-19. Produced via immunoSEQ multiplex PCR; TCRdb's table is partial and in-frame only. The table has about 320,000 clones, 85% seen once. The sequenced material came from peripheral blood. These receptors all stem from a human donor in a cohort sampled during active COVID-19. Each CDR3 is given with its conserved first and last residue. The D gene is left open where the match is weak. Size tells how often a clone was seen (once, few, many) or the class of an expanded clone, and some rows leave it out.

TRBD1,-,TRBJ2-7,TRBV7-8,TGTGCCAGCAGCTTAGTTACAGGGGTTCCCTACGAGCAGTACTTC,CASSLVTGVPYEQYF
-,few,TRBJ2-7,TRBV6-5,TGTGCCAGCAGTTTCTCTTTTGACAGCAGCTCCTACGAGCAGTACTTC,CASSFSFDSSSYEQYF
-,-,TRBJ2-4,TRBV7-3,TGTGCCAGCAGCCATTCAACTAGACACCAAAACATTCAGTACTTC,CASSHSTRHQNIQYF
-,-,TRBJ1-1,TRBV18,TGTGCCAGCTCTCCACAAGCAGGGAACACTGAAGCTTTCTTT,CASSPQAGNTEAFF
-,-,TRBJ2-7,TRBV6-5,TGTGCCAGCAACCAAAGGCAGGGGCTCTCCTACGAGCAGTACTTC,CASNQRQGLSYEQYF
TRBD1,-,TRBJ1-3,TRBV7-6,TGTGCCAGCAGCCCGCGGACAGGGGGAATAGGAAACACCATATATTTT,CASSPRTGGIGNTIYF
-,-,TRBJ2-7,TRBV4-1,TGCGCCAGCAGCCAAGATGTGGGGGGTACCCGCGAGCAGTACTTC,CASSQDVGGTREQYF
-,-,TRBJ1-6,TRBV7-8,TGTGCCAGCAGCTTCCTTTACAGCTCCTATAATTCACCCCTCCACTTT,CASSFLYSSYNSPLHF
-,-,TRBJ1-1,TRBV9,TGTGCCAGCAGCGTAAATTCGCGGGGACCTGAAGCTTTCTTT,CASSVNSRGPEAFF
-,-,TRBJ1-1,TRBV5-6,TGTGCCAGCAGCTTGGCCCTCGCCGGGTTCGACACTGAAGCTTTCTTT,CASSLALAGFDTEAFF
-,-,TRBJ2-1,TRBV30,TGTGCCTGGTCCCAGGGTTATGGGGACAATGAGCAGTTCTTC,CAWSQGYGDNEQFF
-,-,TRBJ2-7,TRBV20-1,TGCAGTGCTAGTACCGGGGGCGGGGGAGTTTACGAGCAGTACTTC,CSASTGGGGVYEQYF
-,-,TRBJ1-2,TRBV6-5,TGTGCCAGCTTTGGCTTAAATATCTATGGCTACACCTTC,CASFGLNIYGYTF
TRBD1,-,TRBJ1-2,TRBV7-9,TGTGCCAGCAGCTTAGAAGGGGGCGGCTACACCTTC,CASSLEGGGYTF
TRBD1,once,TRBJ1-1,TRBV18,TGTGCCAGCTCACTTCGGACAGGAACCACTGGGGACACTGAAGCTTTCTTT,CASSLRTGTTGDTEAFF
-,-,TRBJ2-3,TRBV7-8,TGTGCCAGCAGCTTAGAGTGGGAGGATACGCAGTATTTT,CASSLEWEDTQYF
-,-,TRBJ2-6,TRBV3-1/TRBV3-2,TGTGCCAGCAGCCAATTGACAGCTGGGGCCAACGTCCTGACTTTC,CASSQLTAGANVLTF